These 25 T cell receptor beta chains were all obtained from the same sample, sequenced in a study of vaccination and CD4 T cells after COVID-19. The treatment is: roughly 11-day PBMC culture with coronavirus spike peptide pools or control peptides (ViraFEST assay). Their antigen targets remain unknown. Sequencing of DNA taken from cultured CD4+ T cells relied on the Oncomine TCR Beta short-read assay. TCRdb re-called the PCR reads through MiXCR, storing one row per CDR3 protein. In the table there are 5,000 to 6,500 distinct CDR3 sequences, 30% to 35% of which are singletons. This material consisted of CD4+ T cells from blood, cultured in vitro, taken after SARS-CoV-2 vaccination. These receptors were obtained from a human donor who had recovered from COVID-19.

The chain carries TRBV19 and TRBJ2-2; D may be TRBD2 (6 bases). Trimming removed 4 bases from V and 7 bases from J, with 19 bases in between. The CDR3 consists of 16 residues. The germline V gene encodes CDR1 LNHDA and CDR2 SQIVND (reference sequence). CDR3 sequence (DNA): TGTGCCAGTAGTACCGTACCGGGGGTAACAATCGGGGAGCTGTTTTTT. It specifies CASSTVPGVTIGELFF.

This clonotype was seen once. The gene calls are TRBV6-1 and TRBJ2-3; 11 nucleotides agree with TRBD2. The V gene end was trimmed by 6 bases and the J gene end by 4 bases; junction bases not matched to a gene: 9. The CDR3 sequence is 16 residues long. Per the germline V gene, CDR1 is MNHNS and CDR2 is SASEGT. CDR3: CASRKRLAGIADTQYF. The DNA for the CDR3 is TGTGCCAGCAGAAAACGACTAGCGGGGATAGCAGATACGCAGTATTTT.

As regards this clonotype: This sequence may be a read error, since a much larger clone differs from it by one base. This chain joins TRBV20-1 and TRBJ1-6, with D unresolved. Germline values: CDR1 DFQATT, CDR2 SNEGSKA (reference sequence). CDR3 size: 13 residues. The CDR3 spells CGARDRAGIALHF. CDR3 bases: TGCGGTGCTAGAGATCGGGCCGGGATAGCCCTCCACTTT.

The V and J genes are TRBV27 and TRBJ2-7; TRBD1 aligns across 9 bases. V dropped 5 bases and J dropped 3; count of bases not matched to a gene: 5. The CDR3 is 14 residues long. Germline values: CDR1 MNHEY, CDR2 SMNVEV (reference sequence). The CDR3 sequence: CASSLRTGDYEQYF. In nucleotides, the CDR3 is TGTGCCAGCAGTCTCCGGACAGGGGACTACGAGCAGTACTTC.

This clonotype was detected a few times. The chain combines TRBV20-1 with TRBJ2-7, with a weak D call TRBD1 (5 bases). The CDR3 runs to 12 residues. The V and J ends lost 5 bases and 1 base respectively, with 9 bases between them. In germline, CDR1 is DFQATT, CDR2 SNEGSKA (reference sequence). The CDR3 DNA reads TGCAGTGCTTTACAGGCATCCTACGAGCAGTACTTC. Its translation: CSALQASYEQYF.

This clonotype was seen a handful of times. CDR3 coding DNA: TGTGCCAGCGGGGCGGGGACAGGGAGCAATTCACCCCTCCACTTT. Translation gives CASGAGTGSNSPLHF. The rearrangement links TRBV28 to TRBJ1-6; TRBD1 matches at 9 bases. CDR1 and CDR2 from the germline V gene are MDHEN and SYDVKM. This CDR3 spans 15 amino acids. Unmatched junction bases numbered 9, after V lost 8 bases and J lost 7 bases.

There are a few counts of this clonotype. The V and J genes are TRBV11-3 and TRBJ2-7; 7 bases are a match to TRBD1. The germline V gene has CDR1 SGHNT and CDR2 YENEEA. The CDR3 covers 16 residues. The V and J ends lost 5 bases and 0 bases, in that order; junction bases with no gene match: 10. CDR3 residues: CASSAPRDSISYEQYF. The CDR3 coding sequence is TGTGCCAGCAGCGCGCCCCGGGACAGTATCTCCTACGAGCAGTACTTC.

The rearrangement joins TRBV7-8 to TRBJ1-1; D might be TRBD1 (6 bases). Germline lookup yields CDR1 SGHVS and CDR2 FQNEAQ. The V end lost 0 bases, the J end lost 2 bases, and 19 bases lay between the germline ends. The CDR3 runs to 18 residues. CDR3 in amino acids: CASSLAPYQDRINTEAFF. DNA for the CDR3: TGTGCCAGCAGCTTAGCGCCGTACCAAGACAGGATCAACACTGAAGCTTTCTTT.

The CDR3 sequence: CASSLGTNQPQHF. CDR3 sequence (DNA): TGTGCCAGCAGCTTAGGCACAAATCAGCCCCAGCATTTT. The chain has TRBV7-2 and TRBJ1-5; unclear D gene. V was cut by 1 base and J by 4 bases, with 5 bases left in between. The CDR3 runs to 13 residues. The germline gives CDR1 SGHTA, CDR2 FQGNSA.

By share, this clonotype counts as medium-sized (0.01 to 0.1%). The genes are TRBV5-1 and TRBJ2-3, with D perhaps matching TRBD2 (6 bases). CDR3 size: 15 residues. Germline V gene sequence: CDR1 SGHRS, CDR2 YFSETQ. Trimming left V 0 bases short and J 0 bases short, with 8 bases between. The CDR3 nucleotides are TGCGCCAGCAGCTTGGGCGGGGTTAGCACAGATACGCAGTATTTT. Its protein product is CASSLGGVSTDTQYF. The entire variable domain, with the rest obtained from reference TRBV5-1 and TRBJ2-3, is as follows: KAGVTQTPRYLIKTRGQQVTLSCSPISGHRSVSWYQQTPGQGLQFLFEYFSETQRNKGNFPGRFSGRQFSNSRSEMNVSTLELGDSALYLCASSLGGVSTDTQYFGPGTRLTVL.

V gene TRBV12-3 or TRBV12-4 combines with J gene TRBJ2-5; D ambiguous. The CDR3 extends over 15 amino acids. V was clipped by 3 bases and J by 1 base, with 12 bases between them. CDR3 sequence reads: CASSLSSAGQETQYF. Written as DNA, the CDR3 is TGTGCCAGCAGTTTGTCGTCGGCAGGCCAAGAGACCCAGTACTTC.

The chain is built from TRBV19 and TRBJ1-5; a possible D gene is TRBD1 (5 bases). Germline V gene data show CDR1 as LNHDA and CDR2 as SQIVND (reference sequence). This CDR3 is built from 17 residues. V was shortened by 2 bases and J by 2 bases, with 16 bases between the two germline ends. In nucleotides, the CDR3 is TGTGCCAGTAGTATATTGCAGGGAGCCTCTGGCAATCAGCCCCAGCATTTT. Residues: CASSILQGASGNQPQHF. Variable domain in full (rest from reference TRBV19 and TRBJ1-5): DGGITQSPKYLFRKEGQNVTLSCEQNLNHDAMYWYRQDPGQGLRLIYYSQIVNDFQKGDIAEGYSVSREKKESFPLTVTSAQKNPTAFYLCASSILQGASGNQPQHFGDGTRLSIL.

The V call is TRBV23-1, the J call TRBJ1-5; 10 bases are shared with TRBD1. TRBV23-1 is assigned to the ORF class and has an uncertain function. Trimming cost V 0 bases and J 7 bases; bases outside gene matches: 12. This CDR3 region has 18 residues. The CDR3 sequence: CASSQSRTGGAVRQPQHF. The CDR3 DNA reads TGCGCCAGCAGTCAATCAAGGACAGGGGGGGCAGTGAGACAGCCCCAGCATTTT.

This clonotype was seen a handful of times. The rearrangement links TRBV6-1 to TRBJ2-2, with TRBD2 identical over 11 bases. Trimming at V came to 6 bases and at J to 0 bases, leaving 9 bases not matched to a gene. Germline CDR1 is MNHNS and CDR2 is SASEGT. This CDR3 has 18 amino acids. Here the CDR3 DNA reads TGTGCCAGCAGATCGCCACTAGCGGGGGCGGCGAACACCGGGGAGCTGTTTTTT. This encodes CASRSPLAGAANTGELFF.

This CDR3 reads CSARYGGNQPQHF. In DNA, the CDR3 is TGCAGTGCTAGATATGGTGGCAATCAGCCCCAGCATTTT. The V and J genes are TRBV20-1 and TRBJ1-5; D ambiguous. V was shortened by 2 bases and J by 2 bases, with 7 bases between the two germline ends. Germline V gene sequence: CDR1 DFQATT, CDR2 SNEGSKA (reference sequence). The CDR3 has 13 amino acids.

The chain carries TRBV12-3 or TRBV12-4 and TRBJ1-5, with 8 bases aligning to TRBD1. This CDR3 comprises 15 residues. With V trimmed by 5 bases and J by 9 bases, 12 bases remained unmatched. The CDR3 DNA sequence: TGTGCCAGCAGTCCGGGGACAGGCTCCGGTTTGCCCCAGCATTTT. As protein: CASSPGTGSGLPQHF.

The CDR3 reads CASSQDPEGRRETQYF. The CDR3 DNA is TGCGCCAGCAGCCAAGATCCCGAGGGCAGGAGGGAGACCCAGTACTTC. The J gene is TRBJ2-5, the V gene TRBV4-1; possible D gene TRBD2, 5 bases. The V gene lost 0 bases and the J gene lost 5 bases, with 16 bases spanning the gap. Germline assignment: CDR1 MGHRA and CDR2 YSYEKL. The length of the CDR3 is 16 residues.

V is TRBV20-1 and J is TRBJ1-5; no firm D call. CDR3 length equals 14 residues. The V end lost 4 bases, the J end lost 2 bases, and 12 bases lay between the germline ends. Germline lookup yields CDR1 DFQATT and CDR2 SNEGSKA (reference sequence). This CDR3 reads CSAIEGKGNQPQHF. DNA for the CDR3: TGCAGTGCTATAGAAGGGAAAGGCAATCAGCCCCAGCATTTT.

This clonotype was seen a handful of times. The chain carries TRBV20-1 and TRBJ1-1; D remains ambiguous. The V end was cut by 3 bases, the J end by 3 bases, with 8 bases between. The CDR3 is 12 amino acids. Germline CDR1 DFQATT, CDR2 SNEGSKA (reference sequence). The CDR3 nucleotides are TGCAGTGCTAGCCGGGAAGACACTGAAGCTTTCTTT. It is translated as CSASREDTEAFF.

The rearrangement links TRBV10-2 to TRBJ2-6, with 8 positions matching TRBD1. The CDR3 covers 16 residues. Germline CDR1 reads WSHSY; CDR2 reads SAAADI. V dropped 3 bases and J dropped 4; count of bases not matched to a gene: 5. The CDR3 spells CASSDRTGPGANVLTF. The CDR3 coding sequence is TGCGCCAGCAGTGATAGGACAGGGCCCGGGGCCAACGTCCTGACTTTC.

Only a few counts were recorded for this clonotype. The chain employs TRBV6-1 and TRBJ2-7; 8 positions match TRBD1. The CDR3 runs 15 residues. J lost 2 bases, V lost 0 bases, and 3 bases had no gene match. Germline CDR1 MNHNS, CDR2 SASEGT. CDR3 sequence: CASSEAGTGAYEQYF. CDR3 DNA: TGTGCCAGCAGTGAAGCGGGGACAGGAGCCTACGAGCAGTACTTC.

This clonotype is a singleton in its sample. This chain joins TRBV11-2 and TRBJ2-4; the D is unclear. Trimming took 5 bases from V and 0 from J, leaving 11 bases between them. The CDR3 length is 15 residues. The germline V gene has CDR1 SGHAT and CDR2 FQNNGV. CDR3 nucleotides: TGTGCCAGCAGCCCCCCGACTTTAGCCAAAAACATTCAGTACTTC. It specifies CASSPPTLAKNIQYF.

The genes are TRBV11-3 and TRBJ1-1; D gene unclear. Trimming cost V 5 bases and J 0 bases, with 7 bases left between them. Germline V CDR1 and CDR2: SGHNT, YENEEA. The length of the CDR3 is 13 residues. In nucleotides, the CDR3 is TGTGCCAGCAGCCTCAGGTTGAACACTGAAGCTTTCTTT. This gives the protein CASSLRLNTEAFF.

The rearrangement links TRBV12-3 or TRBV12-4 to TRBJ1-2, with TRBD1 matching 7 bases. This CDR3 has 15 residues. V was clipped by 5 bases and J by 4 bases; unmatched bases: 10. CDR3 amino acids: CASSGTGTELYGYTF. In nucleotides, the CDR3 is TGTGCCAGCAGTGGGACCGGGACAGAGCTCTATGGCTACACCTTC.

The CDR3 loop reads CSARGTDTQYF. CDR3 DNA sequence: TGCAGTGCCCGGGGGACAGATACGCAGTATTTT. This rearrangement joins TRBV20-1 to TRBJ2-3; tentative D call: TRBD2 (6 bases). The V gene's germline CDR1 is DFQATT and CDR2 SNEGSKA (reference sequence). CDR3 length: 11 amino acids. Trimming shortened V by 6 bases and J by 3 bases, and 7 bases separated the two germline ends.